This T cell receptor (beta chain) emerged from a study of blood T cell repertoires in COVID-19. As for the study in general: Acute and convalescent COVID-19 specimens originated in the United States, Italy and Spain.

Seattle patient enrollment occurred during active infection, with longitudinal follow-up thereafter. The CDR3 covers 15 residues. Germline V lookup: CDR1 SGHNT, CDR2 YYREEE (reference sequence). V was pared by 0 bases and J by 0 bases, with 7 bases between. Original analysis: By means of reference gene primer amplification, nucleated cell counts were estimated. Generated by immunoSEQ multiplex PCR, the TCRdb table keeps only in-frame clones and is missing some. V and J calls and clone size are as listed in that table; D and trimming were resolved from the DNA. Here the sample spans roughly 200,000 clones, more than 70% being singletons.

The sequenced sample was peripheral blood. The origin of this receptor is a person between 70 and 80 years old with COVID-19, enrolled during active disease. The chain has TRBV5-4 and TRBJ2-1; D is unresolved. CDR3 protein: CASSLDVGSYNEQFF. DNA for the CDR3: TGTGCCAGCAGCTTGGACGTCGGCTCCTACAATGAGCAGTTCTTC.